These T cell receptor beta chains were read from a single sample in a study of identical twins. TCRdb independently ran MiXCR on the 5' RACE reads; one entry per CDR3 protein. Among 350,000 to 400,000 distinct CDR3 sequences listed, roughly 9% were seen once. Material: naive T cells sorted from blood. The receptors come from a woman between 45 and 65 years old in good health. Both conserved end residues are part of each CDR3. D genes are given only for firm matches. Part of the rows lack a size; the others show once, few, many or a class for expanded clones.

V	size	D	J	DNA	CDR3
TRBV3-1	many	TRBD2	TRBJ2-1	TGTGCCAGCAGCCCCAAAGCGGGGATAGGCAATGAGCAGTTCTTC	CASSPKAGIGNEQFF
TRBV9	NA	NA	TRBJ1-1	TGTGCCAGCAGCGTACAGGGTGACACTGAAGCTTTCTTT	CASSVQGDTEAFF
TRBV24-1	NA	NA	TRBJ2-2	TGTGCCACCACCGAGGGCGGGGAGCTGTTTTTT	CATTEGGELFF
TRBV5-1	many	TRBD2	TRBJ2-2	TGCGCCAGCAGCTTACTAGCGGATAACACCGGGGAGCTGTTTTTT	CASSLLADNTGELFF
TRBV29-1	many	NA	TRBJ1-1	TGCAGCGTTATTGGGTGGGGAGGAATAGGGGCTTTCTTT	CSVIGWGGIGAFF
TRBV12-3/TRBV12-4	few	NA	TRBJ1-3	TGTGCCAGCAGTTACGCCAGTTGGGTCTCTGGAAACACCATATATTTT	CASSYASWVSGNTIYF
TRBV5-1	many	NA	TRBJ2-2	TGCGCCAGCAGCTTGGTTACAGGGAGGGAGCTGTTTTTT	CASSLVTGRELFF
TRBV5-1	few	TRBD2	TRBJ2-7	TGCGCCAGCAGCTTGGTACCAGCGGGAACCTCCTACGAGCAGTACTTC	CASSLVPAGTSYEQYF
TRBV12-3/TRBV12-4	many	NA	TRBJ1-1	TGTGCCAGCAGTTTACTGACGACGGTGAACACTGAAGCTTTCTTT	CASSLLTTVNTEAFF
TRBV7-6	NA	NA	TRBJ2-5	TGTGCCAGCAGCTTAGGGGCCGCAGGGTACCAAGAGACCCAGTACTTC	CASSLGAAGYQETQYF
TRBV19	many	NA	TRBJ2-1	TGTGCCAGTAGTACCCAAAACGGGACCCCGCAGTTCTTC	CASSTQNGTPQFF
TRBV7-6	few	TRBD2	TRBJ2-3	TGTGCCAGCAGCTTACGGGTAGCGGGAGGGCCCGCAGATACGCAGTATTTT	CASSLRVAGGPADTQYF
TRBV27	many	NA	TRBJ2-3	TGTGCCAGCAGTTCCATAGGAGACTCGCCAGATACGCAGTATTTT	CASSSIGDSPDTQYF
TRBV5-1	NA	TRBD2	TRBJ2-1	TGCGCCAGCAGCACCTCCGGGACTAGCTACAATGAGCAGTTCTTC	CASSTSGTSYNEQFF
TRBV12-3/TRBV12-4	few	NA	TRBJ2-2	TGTGCCAGCATAGACAGACCATCCACCGGGGAGCTGTTTTTT	CASIDRPSTGELFF
TRBV7-6	many	NA	TRBJ2-1	TGTGCCAGCAGCTTAGGGGAGAGGGGTGAGCAGTTCTTC	CASSLGERGEQFF
TRBV5-1	many	NA	TRBJ2-1	TGCGCCAGCAGCTTGGTTGTGACCAAGCACAATGAGCAGTTCTTC	CASSLVVTKHNEQFF
TRBV12-5	NA	NA	TRBJ2-2	TGTGCTAGTGGTTTGGTACACCAGAACACCGGGGAGCTGTTTTTT	CASGLVHQNTGELFF
TRBV12-3/TRBV12-4	few	NA	TRBJ1-1	TGTGCCAGCAGTTCGGCAGCTAGCCGCCTACCTGAAGCTTTCTTT	CASSSAASRLPEAFF
TRBV12-3/TRBV12-4	few	NA	TRBJ1-1	TGTGCCAGCAGGTGGGGTAGAACTGAAGCTTTCTTT	CASRWGRTEAFF
TRBV29-1	few	TRBD2	TRBJ2-5	TGCAGCGTTGCAGGAGCGGGAGTGGAGACCCAGTACTTC	CSVAGAGVETQYF
TRBV12-2	NA	NA	TRBJ2-5	TGTGCAAGTCGCCTTATCGGTGTACAAGAGACCCAGTACTTC	CASRLIGVQETQYF
TRBV3-1	few	NA	TRBJ2-7	TGTGCCAGCAGCCAAGGGGCTGGGTTTGGCGAGCAGTACTTC	CASSQGAGFGEQYF
TRBV6-5	few	NA	TRBJ2-1	TGTGCCAGCAGCCGGGAGCAGCACAATGAGCAGTTCTTC	CASSREQHNEQFF
TRBV7-8	few	TRBD2	TRBJ2-3	TGTGCCAGCAGCTTATTTGGGGAGGGCCGGGGCACAGATACGCAGTATTTT	CASSLFGEGRGTDTQYF
TRBV27	NA	NA	TRBJ1-2	TGTGCCAGCAGTTTCTCCTACGCGGCCGTAAGCTCTTGGGGCTACACCTTC	CASSFSYAAVSSWGYTF
TRBV20-1	once	NA	TRBJ1-1	TGCAGTGCTCCTCGGACCTCTGAAGCTTTCTTT	CSAPRTSEAFF
TRBV18	NA	NA	TRBJ1-2	TGTGCCAGCTCAGCCACAGGGAGAGGCTACACCTTC	CASSATGRGYTF
TRBV5-1	NA	NA	TRBJ2-3	TGCGCCAGCAGCTGGGCGGGCTTGGACACAGATACGCAGTATTTT	CASSWAGLDTDTQYF
TRBV6-5	few	NA	TRBJ2-6	TGTGCCAGCAGGGAAACTAGCACCGGGGCCAACGTCCTGACTTTC	CASRETSTGANVLTF
TRBV4-1	many	NA	TRBJ2-1	TGCGCCAGCAGCCAAGACCCACCCCCCCCTCAGTTCTTC	CASSQDPPPPQFF
TRBV12-3/TRBV12-4	NA	NA	TRBJ2-2	TGTGCCAGCACCCCCTCAGGGTACACCGGGGAGCTGTTTTTT	CASTPSGYTGELFF
TRBV11-1	NA	NA	TRBJ2-5	TGTGCCAGCAGCTTAGTCTGGGCCAGGGGTGAAGAGACCCAGTACTTC	CASSLVWARGEETQYF
TRBV7-9	few	NA	TRBJ1-1	TGTGCCAGCAGCTTAGATTGGGTGGAGGTCAGCACTGAAGCTTTCTTT	CASSLDWVEVSTEAFF
TRBV12-3/TRBV12-4	few	NA	TRBJ1-1	TGTGCCAGCAGTCCTTTACCAGGCAAGAACACTGAAGCTTTCTTT	CASSPLPGKNTEAFF
TRBV2	many	NA	TRBJ2-1	TGTGCCAGCAGTGACCTCTCCTACAATGAGCAGTTCTTC	CASSDLSYNEQFF
TRBV2	NA	NA	TRBJ1-2	TGTGCCAGCTCTTTCTCCATGAGCTACACCTTC	CASSFSMSYTF
TRBV20-1	few	TRBD2	TRBJ2-3	TGCAGTGCTAGAGTGGCGGGAGCAGCAGATACGCAGTATTTT	CSARVAGAADTQYF
TRBV7-9	many	NA	TRBJ1-1	TGTGCCAGCAGCCCCCCCCAAAGGGGACTCACTGAAGCTTTCTTT	CASSPPQRGLTEAFF
TRBV12-3/TRBV12-4	many	NA	TRBJ2-7	TGTGCCAGCAGTTTAATAGACGTCCTAGGGGAGCAGTACTTC	CASSLIDVLGEQYF
TRBV21-1	NA	NA	TRBJ2-5	TGTGCCAGAAGCGGGGTAGTCGGGACCCAGTACTTC	CARSGVVGTQYF
TRBV5-1	many	NA	TRBJ1-4	TGCGCCAGCAGCTTGGAGTGGGCAGGGGAAAAACTGTTTTTT	CASSLEWAGEKLFF
TRBV14	NA	TRBD2	TRBJ2-1	TGTGCCAGCAGCCGGTTAGCGGGAGGGCCCTCTGAGAAGTTCTTC	CASSRLAGGPSEKFF
TRBV12-3/TRBV12-4	few	TRBD1	TRBJ2-2	TGTGCCAGCAGTTTTGGAAGGGGGCGCAACACCGGGGAGCTGTTTTTT	CASSFGRGRNTGELFF